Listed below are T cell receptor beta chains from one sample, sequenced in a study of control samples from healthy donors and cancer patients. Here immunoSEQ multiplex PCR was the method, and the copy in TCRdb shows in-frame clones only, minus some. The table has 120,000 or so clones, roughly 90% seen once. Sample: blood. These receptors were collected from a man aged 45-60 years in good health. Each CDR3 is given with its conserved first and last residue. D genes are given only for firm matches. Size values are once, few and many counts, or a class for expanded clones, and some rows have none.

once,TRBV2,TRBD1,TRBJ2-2,CASRGVPGQGEGTGELFF,TGTGCCAGCAGGGGAGTCCCGGGACAGGGAGAAGGCACCGGGGAGCTGTTTTTT
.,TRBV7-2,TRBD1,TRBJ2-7,CASSPTRTGSEQYF,TGTGCCAGCAGCCCAACGCGGACAGGGAGCGAGCAGTACTTC
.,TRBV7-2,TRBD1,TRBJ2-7,CASSSDRGPYEQYF,TGTGCCAGCAGCTCGGACAGGGGACCCTACGAGCAGTACTTC
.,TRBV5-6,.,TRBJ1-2,CASSFRTRGTNYGYTF,TGTGCCAGCAGCTTCCGGACCCGGGGAACTAACTATGGCTACACCTTC
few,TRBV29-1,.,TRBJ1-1,CSVGRDTGNAEAFF,TGCAGCGTTGGCAGGGACACCGGGAATGCTGAAGCTTTCTTT
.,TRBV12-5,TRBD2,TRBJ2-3,CASAWGASGGSDTQYF,TGTGCTAGTGCCTGGGGGGCTAGCGGGGGTTCAGATACGCAGTATTTT
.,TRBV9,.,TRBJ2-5,CASSVGWDGQETQYF,TGTGCCAGCAGCGTAGGGTGGGACGGCCAAGAGACCCAGTACTTC
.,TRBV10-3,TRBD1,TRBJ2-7,CAISGQQGVSYEQYF,TGTGCCATCAGTGGCCAGCAGGGGGTCTCCTACGAGCAGTACTTC
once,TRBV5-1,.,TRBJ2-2,CASSGGSRGGELFF,TGCGCCAGCAGCGGCGGGTCCCGGGGCGGGGAGCTGTTTTTT
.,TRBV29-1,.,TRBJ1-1,CSVAREGDTEAFF,TGCAGCGTTGCTAGGGAGGGGGATACTGAAGCTTTCTTT
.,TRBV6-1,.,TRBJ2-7,CASSEDQGQTISYEQYF,TGTGCCAGCAGTGAAGATCAAGGACAGACCATTTCCTACGAGCAGTACTTC
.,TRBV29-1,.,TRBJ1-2,CSVGPVPEAFYGYTF,TGCAGCGTTGGGCCCGTCCCCGAAGCTTTCTATGGCTACACCTTC
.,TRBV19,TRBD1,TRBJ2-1,CATEPGQGYNEQFF,TGTGCCACCGAGCCGGGACAGGGGTACAATGAGCAGTTCTTC
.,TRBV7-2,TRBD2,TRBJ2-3,CASSGRYTSGGRDTQYF,TGTGCCAGCAGCGGCCGGTATACTAGCGGGGGAAGAGATACGCAGTATTTT
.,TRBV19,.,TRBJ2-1,CASRVQGSYNEQFF,TGTGCCAGTAGAGTTCAAGGTTCCTACAATGAGCAGTTCTTC
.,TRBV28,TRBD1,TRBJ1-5,CASSLTGGRGQPQHF,TGTGCCAGCAGTTTGACAGGGGGCCGAGGACAGCCCCAGCATTTT
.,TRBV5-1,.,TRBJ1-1,CASSPSPIIDRRSLMNTEAFF,TGCGCCAGCAGCCCCAGCCCAATTATTGACAGGAGAAGCCTCATGAACACTGAAGCTTTCTTT
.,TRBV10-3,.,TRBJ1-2,CAISSYGYTF,TGTGCCATCAGTTCCTATGGCTACACCTTC
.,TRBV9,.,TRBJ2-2,CASSVTGLSTGELFF,TGTGCCAGCAGCGTAACAGGGTTGAGCACCGGGGAGCTGTTTTTT
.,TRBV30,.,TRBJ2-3,CAWSVQGQPGDTQYF,TGTGCCTGGAGTGTTCAGGGCCAGCCGGGAGATACGCAGTATTTT
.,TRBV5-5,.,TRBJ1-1,CASSSRETEAFF,TGTGCCAGCAGCTCCAGGGAGACTGAAGCTTTCTTT
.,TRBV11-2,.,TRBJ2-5,CASSLGRQVRGHETQYF,TGTGCCAGCAGCTTAGGCAGGCAGGTGAGGGGCCATGAGACCCAGTACTTC
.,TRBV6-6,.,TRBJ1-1,CASSFMNTEAFF,TGTGCCAGCAGCTTTATGAACACTGAAGCTTTCTTT
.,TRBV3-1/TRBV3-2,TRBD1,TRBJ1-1,CASSQGPGQGPSGTEAFF,TGTGCCAGCAGCCAAGGTCCGGGACAGGGCCCGAGCGGCACTGAAGCTTTCTTT
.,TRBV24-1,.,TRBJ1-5,CATSDLAAGNQPQHF,TGTGCCACCAGTGATTTGGCGGCAGGCAATCAGCCCCAGCATTTT
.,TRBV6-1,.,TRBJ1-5,CASSEEWGKSNQPQHF,TGTGCCAGCAGTGAAGAGTGGGGCAAAAGCAATCAGCCCCAGCATTTT
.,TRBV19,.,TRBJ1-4,CASSIWQTGPLMGEKLFF,TGTGCCAGTAGTATATGGCAGACAGGACCATTAATGGGTGAAAAACTGTTTTTT
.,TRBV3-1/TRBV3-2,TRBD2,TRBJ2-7,CASSPGLAGVYEQYF,TGTGCCAGCAGCCCAGGACTAGCGGGGGTATACGAGCAGTACTTC
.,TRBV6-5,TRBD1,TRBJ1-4,CASSYGQGDEKLFF,TGTGCCAGCAGTTACGGGCAGGGGGATGAAAAACTGTTTTTT
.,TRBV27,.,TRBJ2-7,CASGMSSSYEQYF,TGTGCCAGCGGTATGTCAAGCTCCTACGAGCAGTACTTC
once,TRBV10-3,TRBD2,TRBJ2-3,CAVLAGPTDTQYF,TGTGCCGTTCTAGCGGGACCCACAGATACGCAGTATTTT
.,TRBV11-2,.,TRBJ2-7,CASSLGRPYEQYF,TGTGCCAGCAGCTTAGGGCGTCCTTACGAGCAGTACTTC
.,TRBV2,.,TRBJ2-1,CASSEYRGSSYNEQFF,TGTGCCAGCAGTGAATATCGGGGGAGCTCCTACAATGAGCAGTTCTTC
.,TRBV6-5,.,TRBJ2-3,CASSYNPRATDTQYF,TGTGCCAGCAGTTACAATCCCAGGGCCACAGATACGCAGTATTTT
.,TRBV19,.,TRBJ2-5,CASSTAGGVGETQYF,TGTGCCAGTAGTACGGCAGGAGGGGTCGGAGAGACCCAGTACTTC
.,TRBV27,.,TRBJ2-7,CASSYAGQHYEQYF,TGTGCCAGCAGTTACGCGGGACAGCACTACGAGCAGTACTTC
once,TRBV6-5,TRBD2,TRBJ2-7,CASRGLAGTYEQYF,TGTGCCAGCAGGGGACTAGCGGGGACCTACGAGCAGTACTTC
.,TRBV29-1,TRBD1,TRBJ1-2,CSVEDKGGFYGYTF,TGCAGCGTTGAAGATAAAGGGGGCTTTTATGGCTACACCTTC
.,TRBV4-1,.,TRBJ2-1,CASSPTGSSYNEQFF,TGCGCCAGCAGCCCGACGGGAAGCTCCTACAATGAGCAGTTCTTC
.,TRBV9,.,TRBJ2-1,CASSVFGGDDGGEQFF,TGTGCCAGCAGCGTTTTTGGAGGTGATGATGGCGGTGAGCAGTTCTTC
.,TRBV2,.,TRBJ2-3,CASSSGGTDTQYF,TGTGCCAGCAGTAGTGGCGGCACAGATACGCAGTATTTT
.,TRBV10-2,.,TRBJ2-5,CASSIQQETQYF,TGCGCCAGCAGCATTCAGCAAGAGACCCAGTACTTC
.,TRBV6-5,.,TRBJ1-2,CASSYSLSNGYTF,TGTGCCAGCAGTTACTCTTTGAGCAATGGCTACACCTTC